This TCR beta chain emerged from a study of T cells after yellow fever vaccination. TCRdb passed the 5' RACE reads through MiXCR, listing each CDR3 protein once. The sample includes about 340,000 distinct CDR3 sequences, about 8.7% of them seen just once. This clonotype appeared many times. The antigen remains undetermined. Study-level results: Once the booster was given, most primary-vaccination clones reappeared, at about 97% for CD4 and over 75% for CD8.

This CDR3 region has 10 residues. V was cut by 6 bases and J by 7 bases, with 10 bases left in between. CDR1 is SQVTM and CDR2 is ANQGSEA in the germline V gene. This receptor was obtained from a young man who received the YFV17D yellow fever vaccine. The rearrangement links TRBV29-1 to TRBJ2-7; perhaps TRBD1 as D (5 bases). The input for sequencing was PBMCs, taken on the day of the first yellow fever vaccination. The CDR3 DNA sequence: TGCAGCGTGTTTCACAGGGAGCAGTACTTC. It translates to CSVFHREQYF.